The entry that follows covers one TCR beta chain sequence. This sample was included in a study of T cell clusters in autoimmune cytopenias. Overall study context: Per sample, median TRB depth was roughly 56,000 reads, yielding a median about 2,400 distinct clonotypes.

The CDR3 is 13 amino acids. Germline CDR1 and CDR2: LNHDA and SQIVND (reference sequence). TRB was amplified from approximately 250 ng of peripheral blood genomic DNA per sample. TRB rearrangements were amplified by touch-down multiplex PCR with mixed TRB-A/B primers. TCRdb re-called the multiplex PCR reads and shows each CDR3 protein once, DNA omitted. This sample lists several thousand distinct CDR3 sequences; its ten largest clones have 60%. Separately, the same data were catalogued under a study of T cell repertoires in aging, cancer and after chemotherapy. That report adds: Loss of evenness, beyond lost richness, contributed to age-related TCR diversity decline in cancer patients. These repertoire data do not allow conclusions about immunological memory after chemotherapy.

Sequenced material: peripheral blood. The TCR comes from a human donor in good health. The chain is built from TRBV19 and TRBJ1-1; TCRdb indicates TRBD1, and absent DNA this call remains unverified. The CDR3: CASEEGGKVEAFF.